One sample yielded the 11 T cell receptor beta chains listed below, sequenced in a study of cytomegalovirus exposure and HLA in healthy donors (TCRdb year 2017). Library prep was done by the immunoSEQ multiplex PCR assay. The multiplex PCR relied on a mix of 60 forward primers for TCR Vbeta segments and 13 reverse primers for TCR Jbeta segments. Held by TCRdb, this immuneACCESS table contains in-frame sequences only and omits some clones. Under half of the omission traces to an unresolved V gene where checked; the cause of the rest is unknown. The sample table lists around 67,000 clones, roughly 72% of them with a count of one. In total, the top ten clones hold about a fifth of the sample. Sequenced: PBMCs. These receptors came from a woman in her twenties or thirties in good health and CMV-seropositive.

The chain has TRBV2 and TRBJ1-5; D might be TRBD1 (5 bases). Deletions cut 4 bases from V and 1 base from J, with 14 bases between. CDR1 is SNHLY, CDR2 FYNNEI, per germline. The CDR3 is made up of 16 amino acids. Written as DNA, the CDR3 is TGTGCCAGCAGTGTGGGGCAAGGACGGAGCAATCAGCCCCAGCATTTT. Translation gives CASSVGQGRSNQPQHF.

Turning to this clone: The sample contains more than one DNA sequence encoding this CDR3. This sequence joins TRBV30 and TRBJ2-4; the D gene is possibly TRBD2 (5 bases). CDR1 is GTSNPN, CDR2 SVGIG, per germline (reference sequence). V lost 3 bases and J lost 0, with 12 bases in between. The CDR3 has 15 amino acids. The CDR3 region is CAWSGGGLAKNIQYF. The CDR3 nucleotides are TGTGCCTGGAGCGGCGGAGGTTTAGCCAAAAACATTCAGTACTTC.

DNA of the CDR3: TGCGCCAGCAGCCAAGAGAGGGGGCTCGGAGATACGCAGTATTTT. Translating it yields CASSQERGLGDTQYF. The chain recombines TRBV4-1 with TRBJ2-3, with 7 bases that match TRBD1. V shed 0 bases and J 5 bases; nucleotides not matched to a gene: 5. The CDR3 loop spans 15 amino acids. CDR1 and CDR2 from the germline V gene are MGHRA and YSYEKL.

V is TRBV27 and J is TRBJ1-1, with D unresolved. This CDR3 is built from 13 residues. Germline V CDR1 and CDR2: MNHEY, SMNVEV (reference sequence). Trimming left V 2 bases short and J 4 bases short, with 8 bases between. CDR3 amino acids: CASSLMPGTEAFF. CDR3 nucleotide sequence: TGTGCCAGCAGTTTAATGCCGGGCACTGAAGCTTTCTTT.

This clone was seen just once. The chain combines TRBV18 with TRBJ2-6; perhaps TRBD2 as D (6 bases). This CDR3 has 16 residues. Germline V gene data show CDR1 as KGHSH and CDR2 as LQKENI. V dropped 0 bases and J dropped 4 bases, with 10 bases sitting between them. DNA for the CDR3: TGTGCCAGCTCACCACCAACGGGGGTAGGGGCCAACGTCCTGACTTTC. It encodes CASSPPTGVGANVLTF.

CDR3 loop: CASSVRVRDGYTF. The CDR3 DNA reads as TGTGCCAGCAGTGTGAGGGTCCGGGATGGCTACACCTTC. The chain employs TRBV6-1 and TRBJ1-2; D unclear. Germline V gene lookup returns CDR1 MNHNS and CDR2 SASEGT. The ends were cut back, 4 bases at V and 6 bases at J, with 12 bases in the middle. The CDR3 is 13 residues long.

The chain recombines TRBV29-1 with TRBJ2-1, with D maybe TRBD2 (6 bases). V gave up 5 bases and J gave up 0 bases, with 8 bases separating them. This CDR3 is built from 13 residues. CDR1 and CDR2 (germline): SQVTM, ANQGSEA. The CDR3 loop reads CSVTTSSYNEQFF. DNA of the CDR3: TGCAGCGTTACGACTAGCTCCTACAATGAGCAGTTCTTC.

This rearrangement joins TRBV30 to TRBJ2-7; 13 nucleotides agree with TRBD2. Germline CDR1 GTSNPN, CDR2 SVGIG (reference sequence). V lost 5 bases and J lost 4; bases outside the gene matches: 8. CDR3 length: 15 amino acids. Written as DNA, the CDR3 is TGTGCCTGGGGGGGACTAGCGGGGTTCCGATACGAGCAGTACTTC. It codes for CAWGGLAGFRYEQYF.

The gene calls are TRBV18 and TRBJ1-1; D uncertain. V dropped 3 bases and J dropped 6 bases, with 17 bases sitting between them. This CDR3 contains 15 residues. The germline gives CDR1 KGHSH, CDR2 LQKENI. The CDR3 spells CASSPAILNSPEAFF. The CDR3 nucleotides are TGTGCCAGCTCACCGGCGATCCTCAACAGTCCTGAAGCTTTCTTT.

This clone was seen a few times. The chain has TRBV13 and TRBJ1-1; a possible D gene is TRBD1 (6 bases). Trimming cost V 3 bases and J 4 bases, with 18 bases left between them. The length of the CDR3 is 16 residues. The germline gives CDR1 PRHDT, CDR2 FYEKMQ (reference sequence). DNA for the CDR3: TGTGCCAGCAGCTTCACAGGGAACCGGGGGGTCACTGAAGCTTTCTTT. It yields the protein CASSFTGNRGVTEAFF.

This clone has more than one count but fewer than ten. V usage is TRBV19 and J usage is TRBJ2-5, with a weak D call TRBD1 (5 bases). The J call may not be correct, given that the DNA end is closer to TRBJ2-7. This CDR3 has 14 amino acids. CDR1 and CDR2 (germline): LNHDA, SQIVND (reference sequence). The CDR3 DNA sequence: TGTGCCAGTAGCTGGGCAGGGCAAAGCTACGAGCAGTACTTC. The encoded protein is CASSWAGQSYEQYF.